The 22 T cell receptor beta chains below come from one sample, sequenced in a study of T cell responses to AZD1222 COVID-19 vaccine. The data were produced by immunoSEQ multiplex PCR, yet TCRdb's version contains in-frame clones alone and is incomplete. The sample contains roughly 150,000 clones, about 90% of which appear only once. The sample in question was peripheral blood, obtained on day 0 of AZD1222 vaccination. These receptors were taken from an adult in good health.

The chain recombines TRBV15 with TRBJ2-3, with D uncertain. Germline V gene sequence: CDR1 LNHNV, CDR2 YYDKDF (reference sequence). The CDR3 spans 17 residues. Deletions cut 0 bases from V and 0 bases from J, with 13 bases between. CDR3 sequence (DNA): TGTGCCACCAGCAGAGATCGAGGTGGGATCAGCACAGATACGCAGTATTTT. This codes for CATSRDRGGISTDTQYF. The full variable domain, in which reference TRBV15 and TRBJ2-3 provide the parts outside the CDR3, is DAMVIQNPRYQVTQFGKPVTLSCSQTLNHNVMYWYQQKSSQAPKLLFHYYDKDFNNEADTPDNFQSRRPNTSFCFLDIRSPGLGDTAMYLCATSRDRGGISTDTQYFGPGTRLTVL.

The V call is TRBV27, the J call TRBJ2-5; possibly TRBD1 for D (6 bases). Looked up from germline, CDR1 is MNHEY and CDR2 is SMNVEV (reference sequence). The CDR3 loop spans 12 amino acids. V lost 8 bases to trimming and J lost 1 base, with 8 bases between them. The CDR3, as DNA: TGTGCCAGCGGGACACTCCAAGAGACCCAGTACTTC. Its translation: CASGTLQETQYF.

This chain joins TRBV3-1 (or the pseudogene TRBV3-2) and TRBJ1-1; possible D gene TRBD1, 5 bases. Trimming cost V 2 bases and J 5 bases, with 18 bases left between them. Germline CDR1 LGHDT, CDR2 YNNKEL (reference sequence). The CDR3 covers 16 residues. The CDR3 reads CASSQTPEGRGTEAFF. CDR3 nucleotide sequence: TGTGCCAGCAGCCAAACACCCGAGGGGCGAGGGACTGAAGCTTTCTTT.

The V gene is TRBV27, the J gene TRBJ2-1, with 9 bases identical to TRBD2. V trimming: 6 bases; J trimming: 7 bases; junction bases outside the gene matches: 4. The CDR3 covers 13 residues. Germline CDR1 is MNHEY and CDR2 is SMNVEV (reference sequence). CDR3 DNA sequence: TGTGCCAGCAGGAAGACTAGCGGAAATGAGCAGTTCTTC. Amino acids: CASRKTSGNEQFF.

The chain joins TRBV9 to TRBJ1-1; D perhaps matches TRBD1 (6 bases). V lost 0 bases, J lost 11 bases, and 14 bases lay in between. CDR3 length: 13 residues. The germline V gene encodes CDR1 SGDLS and CDR2 YYNGEE. CDR3 loop: CASSVGQGQKAFF. The CDR3 DNA follows: TGTGCCAGCAGCGTAGGTCAGGGGCAAAAGGCTTTCTTT.

As for this clone: Other DNA sequences in the same sample also yield this CDR3. The chain is built from TRBV19 and TRBJ2-1; TRBD1 matches 8 bases. Germline assignment: CDR1 LNHDA and CDR2 SQIVND (reference sequence). V lost 3 bases, J lost 3 bases, and 1 base stayed unmatched. The CDR3 is 14 residues long. CDR3: CASSMGTGYNEQFF. The CDR3 DNA follows: TGTGCCAGTAGTATGGGGACAGGCTACAATGAGCAGTTCTTC.

This chain uses TRBV28 with TRBJ1-4; D is uncertain. Looked up from germline, CDR1 is MDHEN and CDR2 is SYDVKM. The V end was cut by 3 bases, the J end by 0 bases, with 11 bases between. The length of the CDR3 is 16 residues. The CDR3 nucleotides are TGTGCCAGCAGTTTTCCCTTGGGGACAACTAATGAAAAACTGTTTTTT. Protein sequence: CASSFPLGTTNEKLFF. Supplemented by reference TRBV28 and TRBJ1-4, the full variable domain reads DVKVTQSSRYLVKRTGEKVFLECVQDMDHENMFWYRQDPGLGLRLIYFSYDVKMKEKGDIPEGYSVSREKKERFSLILESASTNQTSMYLCASSFPLGTTNEKLFFGSGTQLSVL.

The chain carries TRBV19 and TRBJ2-1; 10 positions agree with TRBD2. Germline CDR1 and CDR2: LNHDA and SQIVND (reference sequence). The CDR3 has 14 residues. The V segment lost 6 bases and the J segment 8 bases; nucleotides outside the gene matches: 7. The CDR3 sequence: CASRPSGSGDEQFF. DNA of the CDR3: TGTGCCAGTAGGCCTAGCGGGAGCGGGGATGAGCAGTTCTTC.

V and J are TRBV7-9 and TRBJ2-7; the match to TRBD2 covers 7 bases. V was pared by 5 bases and J by 6 bases, with 7 bases of the junction left unmatched. The CDR3 length is 13 residues. Germline V lookup: CDR1 SEHNR, CDR2 FQNEAQ (reference sequence). The CDR3 sequence: CASSPPWGGEQYF. The CDR3 DNA sequence: TGTGCCAGCAGCCCCCCGTGGGGGGGCGAGCAGTACTTC.

The rearrangement uses TRBV5-1 and TRBJ2-3; D uncertain. The germline V gene has CDR1 SGHRS and CDR2 YFSETQ. This CDR3 region has 13 residues. V lost 1 base to trimming and J lost 3 bases, with 6 bases between them. Here the CDR3 DNA reads TGCGCCAGCAGCTTGTTCGGGACAGATACGCAGTATTTT. This gives the protein CASSLFGTDTQYF.

This chain links TRBV6-6 with TRBJ1-1, with D possibly matching TRBD1 (5 bases). V lost 6 bases, J lost 1 base, and 12 bases lay in between. There are 14 residues in the CDR3. Germline loops: CDR1 MNHNY, CDR2 SVGAGI (reference sequence). DNA of the CDR3: TGTGCCAGCAGAAGACAGTTAGGGAACACTGAAGCTTTCTTT. Amino acid sequence: CASRRQLGNTEAFF.

This chain joins TRBV9 and TRBJ2-5; no clear D. The CDR3 has 13 amino acids. Germline V gene sequence: CDR1 SGDLS, CDR2 YYNGEE. The germline V and J ends were trimmed by 4 bases and 4 bases, with 11 bases remaining between them. Here the CDR3 reads CASSTASGETQYF. DNA of the CDR3: TGTGCCAGCAGCACTGCTTCGGGAGAGACCCAGTACTTC.

The gene calls are TRBV25-1 and TRBJ1-1, with D uncertain. There are 9 residues in the CDR3. V was cut by 4 bases and J by 11 bases, with 5 bases left in between. Germline CDR1 reads MGHDK; CDR2 reads SYGVNS. The CDR3 region is CASSVKAFF. The DNA for the CDR3 is TGTGCCAGCAGTGTCAAGGCTTTCTTT.

V is TRBV19 and J is TRBJ2-1; D might be TRBD2 (6 bases). Per germline, CDR1 LNHDA and CDR2 SQIVND (reference sequence). V lost 6 bases, J lost 6 bases, and 21 bases lay in between. There are 16 residues in the CDR3. The CDR3 region is CASSSPRAGTFNEQFF. The CDR3, as DNA: TGTGCCAGTAGCTCACCCCGCGCCGGGACTTTCAATGAGCAGTTCTTC.

The CDR3 DNA is TGTGCCAGCAGCCAAGTTGGAAGTATGAACACTGAAGCTTTCTTT. It encodes CASSQVGSMNTEAFF. This chain uses TRBV4-2 with TRBJ1-1; the D is unclear. V shed 1 base and J shed 0 bases, with 9 bases lying between them. Germline loops: CDR1 LGHNA, CDR2 YNFKEQ. This CDR3 is built from 15 residues.

This chain connects TRBV27 to TRBJ2-4, with D perhaps assigned TRBD1 or TRBD2 (5 bases each). The CDR3 loop spans 15 amino acids. The V end lost 5 bases, the J end lost 1 base, and 12 bases lay between the germline ends. Germline assignment: CDR1 MNHEY and CDR2 SMNVEV (reference sequence). CDR3 protein: CASSLAWGAKNIQYF. Written as DNA, the CDR3 is TGTGCCAGCAGTCTCGCCTGGGGGGCCAAAAACATTCAGTACTTC.

J is TRBJ1-1 and V is TRBV19; possible D gene TRBD1, 5 bases. The V end was cut by 3 bases, the J end by 8 bases, with 13 bases between. Germline assignment: CDR1 LNHDA and CDR2 SQIVND (reference sequence). The CDR3 runs to 13 residues. Written as DNA, the CDR3 is TGTGCCAGTAGTATCCTCGCGGGGGAAGAAGCTTTCTTT. This codes for CASSILAGEEAFF.

This clone was seen only a few times. V usage is TRBV27 and J usage is TRBJ1-1; 8 bases are shared with TRBD1. The CDR3 extends over 13 amino acids. Trimming removed 5 bases from V and 5 bases from J; junction bases left unmatched: 4. The germline V gene has CDR1 MNHEY and CDR2 SMNVEV (reference sequence). The CDR3: CASSPRTGTEAFF. The CDR3 nucleotides read TGTGCCAGCAGTCCTCGGACAGGGACTGAAGCTTTCTTT.

This clone was recorded only once. The chain couples TRBV28 to TRBJ2-7, with 15 bases that match TRBD2. The germline CDR1 and CDR2 sequences are MDHEN and SYDVKM. Trimming at V came to 6 bases and at J to 5 bases, leaving 8 bases not matched to a gene. The CDR3 contains 16 residues. The DNA of the CDR3 is TGTGCCAGCAGCCCTGGACTAGCGGGAGGGCCAAACGAGCAGTACTTC. Amino acids: CASSPGLAGGPNEQYF. Variable domain in full (rest from reference TRBV28 and TRBJ2-7): DVKVTQSSRYLVKRTGEKVFLECVQDMDHENMFWYRQDPGLGLRLIYFSYDVKMKEKGDIPEGYSVSREKKERFSLILESASTNQTSMYLCASSPGLAGGPNEQYFGPGTRLTVT.

The gene calls are TRBV19 and TRBJ1-4; D is uncertain. The CDR3 runs 15 residues. The V gene lost 8 bases and the J gene lost 0 bases, with 13 bases spanning the gap. Germline loops: CDR1 LNHDA, CDR2 SQIVND (reference sequence). The CDR3 bases are TGTGCCAGTCTTGGAGGGCTTGCAACTAATGAAAAACTGTTTTTT. Residues: CASLGGLATNEKLFF.

This chain uses TRBV27 with TRBJ2-7, with D hard to call. CDR1 is MNHEY and CDR2 is SMNVEV in the germline V gene (reference sequence). The CDR3 runs 13 residues. The V and J ends lost 5 bases and 2 bases respectively, with 10 bases between them. CDR3 sequence: CASSPNTPYEQYF. CDR3 coding DNA: TGTGCCAGCAGTCCCAATACTCCCTACGAGCAGTACTTC.

This clone appeared once. The chain links TRBV19 to TRBJ1-5; D unclear. Looked up from germline, CDR1 is LNHDA and CDR2 is SQIVND (reference sequence). The CDR3 loop spans 13 amino acids. V shed 10 bases and J shed 7 bases, with 17 bases lying between them. CDR3: CATQIEPFQPQHF. The CDR3, as DNA: TGTGCCACCCAGATCGAACCCTTCCAGCCCCAGCATTTT.